This T cell receptor (beta chain) is from a study of cytomegalovirus exposure and HLA in healthy donors. Study-wide results and limits: Exclusion as indistinguishable affected some V segments, including TRBV6-2 and TRBV6-3. Researchers counted around 180 TCR beta chains as cytomegalovirus-associated. There were a few CMV-associated chains whose specificity for CMV antigens was confirmed in vitro.

The PCR made use of 60 Vbeta and 13 Jbeta primers. How the authors handled the data: Unique TCR beta chains numbered about 79 million in a later analysis, with around 10 million shared. Generated by immunoSEQ multiplex PCR, the TCRdb table keeps only in-frame clones and is missing some. That table supplies the V and J calls and clone size; D and trimming were determined from the DNA. Of 130,000 or so clones in the sample, 75% are singletons; the top ten hold about 3.1%. Germline lookup yields CDR1 SGHRS and CDR2 YFSETQ. V shed 4 bases and J 5 bases; nucleotides not matched to a gene: 5. This CDR3 contains 14 residues. For this clone: Its antigen is still unknown.

The V and J genes are TRBV5-1 and TRBJ1-5; 8 nucleotides match TRBD1. Sequencing input: PBMCs. The TCR comes from a man aged 40-49 years in good health and CMV-seronegative. For the CDR3, the DNA is TGCGCCAGCAGCACCGGGACAGGCGATCAGCCCCAGCATTTT. This codes for CASSTGTGDQPQHF. Supplemented by reference TRBV5-1 and TRBJ1-5, the full variable domain reads KAGVTQTPRYLIKTRGQQVTLSCSPISGHRSVSWYQQTPGQGLQFLFEYFSETQRNKGNFPGRFSGRQFSNSRSEMNVSTLELGDSALYLCASSTGTGDQPQHFGDGTRLSIL.